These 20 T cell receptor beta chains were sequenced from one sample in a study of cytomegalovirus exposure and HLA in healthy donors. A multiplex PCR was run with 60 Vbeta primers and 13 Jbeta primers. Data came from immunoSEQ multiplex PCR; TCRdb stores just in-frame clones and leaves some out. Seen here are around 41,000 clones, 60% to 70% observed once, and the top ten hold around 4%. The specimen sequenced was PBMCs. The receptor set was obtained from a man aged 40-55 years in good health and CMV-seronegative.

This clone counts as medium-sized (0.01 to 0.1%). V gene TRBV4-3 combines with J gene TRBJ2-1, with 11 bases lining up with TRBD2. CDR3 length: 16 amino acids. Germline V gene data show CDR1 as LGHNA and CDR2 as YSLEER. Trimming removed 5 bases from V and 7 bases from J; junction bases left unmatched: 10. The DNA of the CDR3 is TGCGCCAGCAGCTCCCTAACTAGCGGGGGCCTTAATGAGCAGTTCTTC. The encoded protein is CASSSLTSGGLNEQFF.

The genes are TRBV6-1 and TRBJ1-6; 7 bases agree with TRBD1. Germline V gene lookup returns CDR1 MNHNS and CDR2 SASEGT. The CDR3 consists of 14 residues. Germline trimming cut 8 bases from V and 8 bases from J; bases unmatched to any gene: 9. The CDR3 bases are TGTGCCAGCCAACGACAGGGTGAGGATTCACCCCTCCACTTT. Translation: CASQRQGEDSPLHF.

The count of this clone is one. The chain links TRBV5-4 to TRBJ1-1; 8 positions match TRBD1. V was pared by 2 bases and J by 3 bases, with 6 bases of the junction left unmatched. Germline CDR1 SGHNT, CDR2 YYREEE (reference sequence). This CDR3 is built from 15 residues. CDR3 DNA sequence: TGTGCCAGCAGCTTATCGGACAGGGTTGACACTGAAGCTTTCTTT. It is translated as CASSLSDRVDTEAFF.

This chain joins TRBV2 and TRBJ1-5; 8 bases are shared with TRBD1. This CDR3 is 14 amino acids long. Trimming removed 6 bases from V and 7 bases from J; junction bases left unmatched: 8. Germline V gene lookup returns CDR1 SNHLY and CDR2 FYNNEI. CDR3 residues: CASRTTGAGQPQHF. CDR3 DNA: TGTGCCAGCAGGACGACAGGGGCCGGACAGCCCCAGCATTTT.

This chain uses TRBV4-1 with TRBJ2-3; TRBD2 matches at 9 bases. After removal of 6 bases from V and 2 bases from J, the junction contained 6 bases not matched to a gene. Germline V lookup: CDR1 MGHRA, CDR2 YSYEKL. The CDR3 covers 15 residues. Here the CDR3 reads CASSHSGGYTDTQYF. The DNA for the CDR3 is TGCGCCAGCAGTCACAGCGGGGGGTACACAGATACGCAGTATTTT.

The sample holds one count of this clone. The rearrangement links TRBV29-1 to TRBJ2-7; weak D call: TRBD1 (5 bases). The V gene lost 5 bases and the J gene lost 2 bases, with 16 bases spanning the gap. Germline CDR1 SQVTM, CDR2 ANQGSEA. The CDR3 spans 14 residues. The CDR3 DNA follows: TGCAGCGTTCTACAGGCCGCCAAAACCTACGAGCAGTACTTC. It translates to CSVLQAAKTYEQYF.

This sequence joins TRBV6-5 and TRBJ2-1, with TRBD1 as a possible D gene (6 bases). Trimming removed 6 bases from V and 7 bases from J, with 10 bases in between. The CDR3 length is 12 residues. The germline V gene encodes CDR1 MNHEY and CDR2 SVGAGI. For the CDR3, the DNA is TGTGCCAGCAGAAGGACAGTAAATGAGCAGTTCTTC. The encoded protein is CASRRTVNEQFF.

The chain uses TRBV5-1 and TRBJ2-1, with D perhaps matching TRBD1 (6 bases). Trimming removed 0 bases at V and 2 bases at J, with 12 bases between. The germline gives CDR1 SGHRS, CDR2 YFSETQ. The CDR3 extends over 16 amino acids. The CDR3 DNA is TGCGCCAGCAGCTTGGTGGCAGGGGACACCTACAATGAGCAGTTCTTC. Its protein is CASSLVAGDTYNEQFF.

The CDR3: CASSRRGGQIYNEQFF. The CDR3 nucleotides are TGTGCCAGCAGCCGTAGGGGGGGGCAGATATACAATGAGCAGTTCTTC. V gene TRBV28 combines with J gene TRBJ2-1, with D possibly TRBD2 on 7 matching bases. V lost 6 bases and J lost 4, with 19 bases in between. Germline assignment: CDR1 MDHEN and CDR2 SYDVKM. This CDR3 comprises 16 residues.

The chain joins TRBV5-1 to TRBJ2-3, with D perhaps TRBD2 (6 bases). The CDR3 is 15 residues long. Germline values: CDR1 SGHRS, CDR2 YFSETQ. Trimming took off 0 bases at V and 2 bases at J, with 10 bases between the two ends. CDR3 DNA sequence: TGCGCCAGCAGCTTGGCGGGGGTCCCCACAGATACGCAGTATTTT. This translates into CASSLAGVPTDTQYF.

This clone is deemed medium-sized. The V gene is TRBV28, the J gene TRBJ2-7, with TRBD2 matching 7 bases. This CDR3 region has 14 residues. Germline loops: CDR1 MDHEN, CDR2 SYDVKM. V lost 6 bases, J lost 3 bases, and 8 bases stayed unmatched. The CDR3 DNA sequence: TGTGCCAGCAGACCGGGGGGTATTGGCTACGAGCAGTACTTC. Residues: CASRPGGIGYEQYF.

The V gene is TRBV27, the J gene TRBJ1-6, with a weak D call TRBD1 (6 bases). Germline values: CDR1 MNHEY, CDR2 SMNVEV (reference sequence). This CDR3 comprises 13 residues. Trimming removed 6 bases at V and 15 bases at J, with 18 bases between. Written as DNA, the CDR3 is TGTGCCAGCAGCCCTAACGGGACACCGAGCCTCCACTTT. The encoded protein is CASSPNGTPSLHF.

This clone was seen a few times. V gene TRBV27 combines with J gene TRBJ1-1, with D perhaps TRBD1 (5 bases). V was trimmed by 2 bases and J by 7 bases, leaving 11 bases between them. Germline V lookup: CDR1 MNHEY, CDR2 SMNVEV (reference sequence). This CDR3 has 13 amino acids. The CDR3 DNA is TGTGCCAGCAGTTTAGGCAGGGTGAGTGAAGCTTTCTTT. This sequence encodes CASSLGRVSEAFF.

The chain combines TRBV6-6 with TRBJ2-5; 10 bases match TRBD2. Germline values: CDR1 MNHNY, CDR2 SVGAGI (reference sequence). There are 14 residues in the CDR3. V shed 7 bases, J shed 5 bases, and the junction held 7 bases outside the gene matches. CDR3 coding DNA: TGTGCCAGCAAGTTTGGGACTAGCGTTGAGACCCAGTACTTC. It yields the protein CASKFGTSVETQYF.

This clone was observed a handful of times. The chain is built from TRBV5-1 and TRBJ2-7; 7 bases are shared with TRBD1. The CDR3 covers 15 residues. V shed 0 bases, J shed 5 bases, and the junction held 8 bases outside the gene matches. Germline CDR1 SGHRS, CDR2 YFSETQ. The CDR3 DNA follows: TGCGCCAGCAGCTTGGCCAGCAGTCAGGGGGACGAGCAGTACTTC. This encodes CASSLASSQGDEQYF.

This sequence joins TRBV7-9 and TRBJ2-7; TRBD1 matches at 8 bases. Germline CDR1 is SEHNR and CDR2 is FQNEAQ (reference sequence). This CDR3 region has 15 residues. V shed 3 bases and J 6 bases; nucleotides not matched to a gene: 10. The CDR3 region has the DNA TGTGCCAGCAGCTTCAGGAGCGGCAGGGGGCCCGAGCAGTACTTC. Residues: CASSFRSGRGPEQYF. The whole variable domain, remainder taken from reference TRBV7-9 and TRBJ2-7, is DTGVSQNPRHKITKRGQNVTFRCDPISEHNRLYWYRQTLGQGPEFLTYFQNEAQLEKSRLLSDRFSAERPKGSFSTLEIQRTEQGDSAMYLCASSFRSGRGPEQYFGPGTRLTVT.

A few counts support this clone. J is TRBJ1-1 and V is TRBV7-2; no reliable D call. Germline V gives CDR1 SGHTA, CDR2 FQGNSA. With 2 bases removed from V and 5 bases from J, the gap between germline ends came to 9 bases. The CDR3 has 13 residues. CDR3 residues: CASSLRERTEAFF. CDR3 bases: TGTGCCAGCAGCTTAAGGGAGAGAACTGAAGCTTTCTTT. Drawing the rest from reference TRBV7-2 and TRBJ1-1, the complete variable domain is GAGVSQSPSNKVTEKGKDVELRCDPISGHTALYWYRQSLGQGLEFLIYFQGNSAPDKSGLPSDRFSAERTGGSVSTLTIQRTQQEDSAVYLCASSLRERTEAFFGQGTRLTVV.

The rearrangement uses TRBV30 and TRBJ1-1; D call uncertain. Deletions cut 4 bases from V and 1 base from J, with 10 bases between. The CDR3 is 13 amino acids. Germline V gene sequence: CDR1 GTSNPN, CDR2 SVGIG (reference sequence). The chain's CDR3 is CAWTNAANTEAFF. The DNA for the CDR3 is TGTGCCTGGACGAACGCGGCGAACACTGAAGCTTTCTTT.

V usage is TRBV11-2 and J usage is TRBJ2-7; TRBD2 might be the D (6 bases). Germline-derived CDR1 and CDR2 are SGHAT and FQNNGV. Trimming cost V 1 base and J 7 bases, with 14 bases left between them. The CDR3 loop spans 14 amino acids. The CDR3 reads CASSLAGVLGEQYF. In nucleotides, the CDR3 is TGTGCCAGCAGCTTAGCGGGGGTCTTAGGAGAGCAGTACTTC.

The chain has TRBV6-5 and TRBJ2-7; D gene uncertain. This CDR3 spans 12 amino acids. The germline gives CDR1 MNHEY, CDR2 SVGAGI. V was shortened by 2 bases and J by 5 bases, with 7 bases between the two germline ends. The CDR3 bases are TGTGCCAGCAGTTACGGTGGCAACGAGCAGTACTTC. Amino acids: CASSYGGNEQYF.